The source of this T cell receptor (beta chain) is a study of brain metastases from non-small cell lung cancer. Whole-study findings and limits: T-cell infiltration was lower in brain metastases than primaries (P < 0.001). Brain metastases shared most TCR repertoire with primaries, with sparse T cells. Compared with their matched primary tumors, roughly 64% of brain metastases showed expanded T-cell clones.

The CDR3 runs 13 residues. Trimming took 4 bases from V and 4 from J, leaving 11 bases between them. Germline V gene lookup returns CDR1 SGDLS and CDR2 YYNGEE. Concerning this clone: Antigen: not known.

Libraries were prepared by immunoSEQ multiplex PCR; TCRdb keeps only in-frame clonotypes and omits some of them. The data show some 2,100 clones, approximately 80% seen once. The V and J genes are TRBV9 and TRBJ1-2; no reliable D call. Source material: tissue from a brain metastasis. This sequence was found in a donor at least 40 years old with non-small cell lung cancer. As DNA, the CDR3 is TGTGCCAGCAGCCCTAACGAGGGCTATGGCTACACCTTC. Protein product: CASSPNEGYGYTF. Combining the CDR3 with reference TRBV9 and TRBJ1-2 gives the whole variable domain DSGVTQTPKHLITATGQRVTLRCSPRSGDLSVYWYQQSLDQGLQFLIQYYNGEERAKGNILERFSAQQFPDLHSELNLSSLELGDSALYFCASSPNEGYGYTFGSGTRLTVV.